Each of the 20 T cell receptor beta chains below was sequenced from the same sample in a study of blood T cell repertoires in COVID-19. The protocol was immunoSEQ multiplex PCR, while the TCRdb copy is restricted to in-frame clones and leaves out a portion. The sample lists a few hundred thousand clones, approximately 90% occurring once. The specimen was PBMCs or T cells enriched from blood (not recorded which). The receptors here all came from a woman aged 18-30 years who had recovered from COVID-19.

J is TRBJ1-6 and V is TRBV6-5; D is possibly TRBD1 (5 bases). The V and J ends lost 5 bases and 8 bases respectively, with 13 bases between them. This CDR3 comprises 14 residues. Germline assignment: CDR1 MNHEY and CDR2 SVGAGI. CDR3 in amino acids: CASSPDSLDSPLHF. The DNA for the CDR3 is TGTGCCAGCAGTCCTGACAGTCTAGATTCACCCCTCCACTTT.

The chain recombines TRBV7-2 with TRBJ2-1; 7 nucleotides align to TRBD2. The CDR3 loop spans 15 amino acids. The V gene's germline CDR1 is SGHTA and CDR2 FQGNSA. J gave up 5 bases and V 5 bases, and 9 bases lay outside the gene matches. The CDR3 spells CASSGRLASDNEQFF. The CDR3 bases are TGTGCCAGCAGCGGCCGACTAGCATCCGACAATGAGCAGTTCTTC.

CDR3 DNA: TGTGCCAGCAGCCAAGGGCGGGGTATACACAATGAGCAGTTCTTC. Translated, it gives CASSQGRGIHNEQFF. The J gene is TRBJ2-1, the V gene TRBV3-1 (or the pseudogene TRBV3-2); the D gene is possibly TRBD2 (6 bases). V dropped 1 base and J dropped 5 bases, with 12 bases sitting between them. CDR1 and CDR2 from the germline V gene are LGHDT and YNNKEL (reference sequence). The length of the CDR3 is 15 residues.

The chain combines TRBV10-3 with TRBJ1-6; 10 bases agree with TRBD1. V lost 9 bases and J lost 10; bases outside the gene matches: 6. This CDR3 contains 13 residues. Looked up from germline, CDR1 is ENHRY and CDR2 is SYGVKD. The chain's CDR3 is CAISGQGKSPLHF. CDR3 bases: TGTGCCATTTCGGGACAGGGGAAGTCACCCCTCCACTTT.

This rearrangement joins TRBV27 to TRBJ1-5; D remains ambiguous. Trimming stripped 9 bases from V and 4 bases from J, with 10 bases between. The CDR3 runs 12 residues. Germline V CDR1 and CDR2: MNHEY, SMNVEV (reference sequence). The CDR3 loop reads CASRHPNQPQHF. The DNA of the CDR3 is TGTGCCAGTCGACATCCGAATCAGCCCCAGCATTTT.

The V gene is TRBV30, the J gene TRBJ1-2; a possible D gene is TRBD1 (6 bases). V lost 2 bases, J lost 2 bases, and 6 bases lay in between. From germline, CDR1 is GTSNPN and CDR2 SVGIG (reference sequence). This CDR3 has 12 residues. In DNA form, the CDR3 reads TGTGCCTGGAGTACAGGGAACTATGGCTACACCTTC. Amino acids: CAWSTGNYGYTF.

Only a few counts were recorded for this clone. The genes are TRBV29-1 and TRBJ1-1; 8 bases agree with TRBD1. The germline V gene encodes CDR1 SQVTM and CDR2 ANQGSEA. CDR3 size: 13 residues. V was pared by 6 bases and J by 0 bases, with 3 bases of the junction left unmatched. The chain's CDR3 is CSVAQGVNTEAFF. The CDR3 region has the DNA TGCAGCGTAGCACAGGGGGTGAACACTGAAGCTTTCTTT.

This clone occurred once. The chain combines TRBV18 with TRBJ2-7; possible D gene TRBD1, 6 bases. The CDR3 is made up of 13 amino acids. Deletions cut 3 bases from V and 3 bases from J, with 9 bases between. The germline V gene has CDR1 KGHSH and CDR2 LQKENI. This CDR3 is CASSPNRDYEQYF. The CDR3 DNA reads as TGTGCCAGCTCACCGAACAGGGACTACGAGCAGTACTTC.

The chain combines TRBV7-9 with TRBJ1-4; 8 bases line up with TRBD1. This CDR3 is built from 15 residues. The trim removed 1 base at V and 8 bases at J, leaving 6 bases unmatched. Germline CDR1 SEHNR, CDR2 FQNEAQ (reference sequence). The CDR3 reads CASSLGTGYSEKLFF. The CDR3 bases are TGTGCCAGCAGCTTAGGGACAGGGTATTCCGAAAAACTGTTTTTT.

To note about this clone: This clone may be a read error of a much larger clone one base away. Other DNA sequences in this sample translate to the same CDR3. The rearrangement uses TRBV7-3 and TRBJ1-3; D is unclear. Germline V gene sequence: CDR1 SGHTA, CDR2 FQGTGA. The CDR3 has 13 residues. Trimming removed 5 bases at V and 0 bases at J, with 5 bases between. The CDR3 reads CASSGGSGNTIYF. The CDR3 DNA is TGTGCCAGCAGCGGAGGCTCTGGAAACACCATATATTTT.

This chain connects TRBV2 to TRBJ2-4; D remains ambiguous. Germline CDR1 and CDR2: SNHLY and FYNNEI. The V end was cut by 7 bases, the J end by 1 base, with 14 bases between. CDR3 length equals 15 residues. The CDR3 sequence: CASKLVEEAKNIQYF. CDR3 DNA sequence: TGTGCCAGCAAGTTAGTCGAGGAGGCCAAAAACATTCAGTACTTC.

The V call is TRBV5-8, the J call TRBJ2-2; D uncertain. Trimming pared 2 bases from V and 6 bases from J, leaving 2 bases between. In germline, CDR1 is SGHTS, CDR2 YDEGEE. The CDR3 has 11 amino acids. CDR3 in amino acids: CASSFSGELFF. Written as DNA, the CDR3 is TGTGCCAGCAGCTTCTCCGGGGAGCTGTTTTTT. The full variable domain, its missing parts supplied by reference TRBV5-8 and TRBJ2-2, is EAGVTQSPTHLIKTRGQQATLRCSPISGHTSVYWYQQALGLGLQFLLWYDEGEERNRGNFPPRFSGRQFPNYSSELNVNALELEDSALYLCASSFSGELFFGEGSRLTVL.

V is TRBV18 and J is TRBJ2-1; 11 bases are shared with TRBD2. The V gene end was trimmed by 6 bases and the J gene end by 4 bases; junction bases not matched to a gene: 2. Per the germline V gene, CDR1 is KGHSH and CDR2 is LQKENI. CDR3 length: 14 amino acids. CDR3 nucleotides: TGTGCCAGCTCCTTAGCGGGGGGGTACAATGAGCAGTTCTTC. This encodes CASSLAGGYNEQFF. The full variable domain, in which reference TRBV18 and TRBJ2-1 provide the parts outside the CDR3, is NAGVMQNPRHLVRRRGQEARLRCSPMKGHSHVYWYRQLPEEGLKFMVYLQKENIIDESGMPKERFSAEFPKEGPSILRIQQVVRGDSAAYFCASSLAGGYNEQFFGPGTRLTVL.

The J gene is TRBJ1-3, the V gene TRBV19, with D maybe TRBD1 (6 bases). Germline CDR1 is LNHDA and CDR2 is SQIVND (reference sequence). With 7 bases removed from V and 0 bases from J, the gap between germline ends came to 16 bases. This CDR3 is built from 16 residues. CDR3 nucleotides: TGTGCCAGTACTCCCCTGACAGGACCCTCTGGAAACACCATATATTTT. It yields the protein CASTPLTGPSGNTIYF.

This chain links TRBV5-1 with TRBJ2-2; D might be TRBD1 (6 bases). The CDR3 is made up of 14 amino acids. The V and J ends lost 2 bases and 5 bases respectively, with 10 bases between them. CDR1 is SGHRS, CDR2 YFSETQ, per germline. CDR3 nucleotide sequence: TGCGCCAGCAGCTTAGGACAGACAACCGGGGAGCTGTTTTTT. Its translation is CASSLGQTTGELFF.

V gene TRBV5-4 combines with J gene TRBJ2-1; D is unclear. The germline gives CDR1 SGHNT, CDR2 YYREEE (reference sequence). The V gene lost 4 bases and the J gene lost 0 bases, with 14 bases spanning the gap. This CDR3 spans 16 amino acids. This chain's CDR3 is CASSPPVKSSYNEQFF. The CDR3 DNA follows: TGTGCCAGCAGCCCTCCGGTAAAGAGCTCCTACAATGAGCAGTTCTTC.

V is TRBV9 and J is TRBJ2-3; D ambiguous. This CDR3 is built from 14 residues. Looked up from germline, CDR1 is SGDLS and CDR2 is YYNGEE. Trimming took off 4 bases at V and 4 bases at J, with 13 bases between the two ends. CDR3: CASSRTSRADTQYF. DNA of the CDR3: TGTGCCAGCAGCCGTACATCTCGGGCAGATACGCAGTATTTT.

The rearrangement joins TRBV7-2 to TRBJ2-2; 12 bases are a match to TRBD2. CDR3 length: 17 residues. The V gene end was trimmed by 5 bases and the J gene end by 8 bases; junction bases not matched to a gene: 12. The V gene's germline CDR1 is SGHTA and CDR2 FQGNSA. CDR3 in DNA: TGTGCCAGCAGCCCCCACACTAGCGGGAGGCTATCGGGGGAGCTGTTTTTT. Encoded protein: CASSPHTSGRLSGELFF.

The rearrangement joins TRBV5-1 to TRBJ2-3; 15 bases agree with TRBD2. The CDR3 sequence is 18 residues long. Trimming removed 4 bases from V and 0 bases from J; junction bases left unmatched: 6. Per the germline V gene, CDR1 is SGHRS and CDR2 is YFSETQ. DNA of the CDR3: TGCGCCAGCAGCGAACCGGGACTAGCGGGGGGCAGCACAGATACGCAGTATTTT. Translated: CASSEPGLAGGSTDTQYF. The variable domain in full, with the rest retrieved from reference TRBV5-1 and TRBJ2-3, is KAGVTQTPRYLIKTRGQQVTLSCSPISGHRSVSWYQQTPGQGLQFLFEYFSETQRNKGNFPGRFSGRQFSNSRSEMNVSTLELGDSALYLCASSEPGLAGGSTDTQYFGPGTRLTVL.

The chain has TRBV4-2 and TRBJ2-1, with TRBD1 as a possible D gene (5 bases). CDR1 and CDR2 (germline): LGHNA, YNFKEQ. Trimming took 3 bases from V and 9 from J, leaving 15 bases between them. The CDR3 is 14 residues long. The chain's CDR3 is CASSQAGKVGEQFF. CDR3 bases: TGTGCCAGCAGCCAGGCAGGGAAGGTGGGTGAGCAGTTCTTC.